The clone carrying this TCR beta chain was seen just once. Its cognate antigen is unknown. This entry is derived from a study of graft-versus-host responses after intestinal transplantation. TCRdb's table, derived via immunoSEQ multiplex PCR, lists solely in-frame clones and lacks some. This table has approximately 54,000 clones, about 81% appearing once. This TCR was sampled from a human donor who was the organ donor for an intestinal transplant. The starting material was unstimulated CD4+ T cells sorted from spleen or lymph node cells, obtained before transplant.

Here the CDR3 reads CASSPRRGHEQYF. DNA for the CDR3: TGTGCCAGCTCCCCTCGCAGGGGCCACGAGCAGTACTTC. The rearrangement links TRBV6-5 to TRBJ2-7, with D possibly TRBD1 on 6 matching bases. V was pared by 8 bases and J by 5 bases, with 16 bases between. CDR1 MNHEY and CDR2 SVGAGI come from the germline V gene. The CDR3 extends over 13 amino acids.